This T cell receptor beta chain was profiled in a study of healthy donors' naive CD4 and CD8 T cells. Each TCR library used approximately 500 ng of total RNA and a linear amplification protocol. In TCRdb, the reads were re-called with MiXCR into one record per CDR3 protein. The sample lists around 180,000 distinct CDR3 sequences, under 85% occurring once. The receptor's source is a pool of human donors in good health; the sample pools cells from several healthy donors. The sequenced sample consisted of naive CD4+ and CD8+ T cells sorted from blood, pooled from several donors.

CDR3: CASSSARTGGIYEQYF. The CDR3 nucleotides are TGTGCCAGCAGTTCCGCCCGGACAGGGGGAATTTACGAGCAGTACTTC. The chain has TRBV27 and TRBJ2-7, with TRBD1 matching 10 bases. V was clipped by 4 bases and J by 4 bases; unmatched bases: 10. The CDR3 has 16 amino acids. The germline V gene has CDR1 MNHEY and CDR2 SMNVEV (reference sequence).